The rows below give T cell receptor beta chains drawn from one sample of a study of OX40 agonist ivuxolimab in advanced cancers. The assay was immunoSEQ multiplex PCR, and TCRdb's table has in-frame clones only and misses some. The repertoire consists of some 45,000 clones, with over 80% occurring once and the leading ten covering 5% to 5.5%. The sequenced sample was CD4+ or CD8+ T cells sorted from blood, obtained in a trial of the OX40 agonist ivuxolimab. These receptors were taken from an adult with an advanced solid tumor such as melanoma, head and neck, liver or kidney cancer. Both conserved end residues are part of each CDR3. D genes are given only for firm matches. A row's size may be missing; if present it is once, few, many or a size class.

- | TRBJ2-6 | TRBV7-3 | - | TGTGCCAGCAGCTTAAATCCCGGGGCCAACGTCCTGACTTTC | CASSLNPGANVLTF
- | TRBJ1-1 | TRBV11-2 | - | TGTGCCAGCAGCGAGGGGATCGGCACTGAAGCTTTCTTT | CASSEGIGTEAFF
few | TRBJ2-2 | TRBV7-9 | - | TGTGCCAGCAGCCTATCGGGGGCAGGGGCCGGGGAGCTGTTTTTT | CASSLSGAGAGELFF
- | TRBJ1-4 | TRBV28 | - | TGTGCCAGCAGAGGGGAAAATGAAAAACTGTTTTTT | CASRGENEKLFF
- | TRBJ2-7 | TRBV5-8 | TRBD1 | TGTGCCAGCAGCCACCGGGACAGGGAAACCGAGCAGTACTTC | CASSHRDRETEQYF
- | TRBJ2-5 | TRBV28 | - | TGTGCCAGCAGTCCCCCCCGTGGGCGAGAGCCCCAGTACTTC | CASSPPRGREPQYF
once | TRBJ2-1 | TRBV4-1 | - | TGCGCCAGCAGCCAAGATCATAATCCAAGGTATGAGCAGTTCTTC | CASSQDHNPRYEQFF
- | TRBJ1-6 | TRBV9 | TRBD1 | TGTGCCAGCACCAGGACAGGGGCTAGTCCCCTCCACTTT | CASTRTGASPLHF
- | TRBJ2-7 | TRBV29-1 | - | TGCAGCGTTGAATCTCGGCAGGGCTACGAGCAGTACTTC | CSVESRQGYEQYF
- | TRBJ2-3 | TRBV5-1 | TRBD1 | TGCGCCAGCAGCTTGGGGCACCGGGACAGGGGTGTAGATACGCAGTATTTT | CASSLGHRDRGVDTQYF
- | TRBJ1-2 | TRBV19 | - | TGTGCCACTCGCAGGGGTAACTATGGCTACACCTTC | CATRRGNYGYTF
- | TRBJ2-1 | TRBV5-1 | - | TGCGCCAGCAGCCCGGGACGGGTCGATGAGCAGTTCTTC | CASSPGRVDEQFF
- | TRBJ2-7 | TRBV7-9 | - | TGTGCCAGCAGCGACCGTACGCAGCAGTACTTC | CASSDRTQQYF
- | TRBJ1-3 | TRBV5-1 | - | TGCGCCAGCAGCTTGACTTCTCCGGGGCCTGGAAACACCATATATTTT | CASSLTSPGPGNTIYF
- | TRBJ1-1 | TRBV6-1 | - | TGTGCCAGCAGTGGGTCGAGGCCTCGGGCTTTCTTT | CASSGSRPRAFF
- | TRBJ2-1 | TRBV11-2 | - | TGTGCCAGCAGCTTAGCAGGGAATGAGCAGTTCTTC | CASSLAGNEQFF
- | TRBJ2-3 | TRBV5-1 | TRBD2 | TGCGCCAGCAGCCCCTCGACTAGCGGCCCCACAGATACGCAGTATTTT | CASSPSTSGPTDTQYF
- | TRBJ2-3 | TRBV5-1 | - | - | CASSFASGTAGYF
once | TRBJ2-2 | TRBV7-3 | - | TGTGCCAGCAGCTTAGCGAGGAACACCGGGGAGCTGTTTTTT | CASSLARNTGELFF
few | TRBJ2-1 | TRBV11-3 | - | TGTGCCAGCAGCTTCCCCGACTTAGGGAGGAATGAGCAGTTCTTC | CASSFPDLGRNEQFF
- | TRBJ1-5 | TRBV6-5 | - | TGTGCCAGCAGTTACAGGCAGGGCGGTCAGCCCCAGCATTTT | CASSYRQGGQPQHF
- | TRBJ1-2 | TRBV30 | - | TGTGCCTGGGACAGGCCTGATGGCTACACCTTC | CAWDRPDGYTF
- | TRBJ1-2 | TRBV6-5 | - | TGTGCCAGCAGGGAGGTACAGGCACGGGGCTATGGCTACACCTTC | CASREVQARGYGYTF
few | TRBJ2-6 | TRBV4-2 | TRBD2 | TGTGCCAGCAGCCAAGGGGGGGGAGCCGGGGCCAACGTCCTGACTTTC | CASSQGGGAGANVLTF
- | TRBJ1-4 | TRBV5-1 | - | TGCGCCAGCAGCTTGCGGGGACCGAATGAAAAACTGTTTTTT | CASSLRGPNEKLFF
- | TRBJ1-1 | TRBV29-1 | - | TGCAGCGTTGTCCTTCAGGCGGCTTTCTTT | CSVVLQAAFF